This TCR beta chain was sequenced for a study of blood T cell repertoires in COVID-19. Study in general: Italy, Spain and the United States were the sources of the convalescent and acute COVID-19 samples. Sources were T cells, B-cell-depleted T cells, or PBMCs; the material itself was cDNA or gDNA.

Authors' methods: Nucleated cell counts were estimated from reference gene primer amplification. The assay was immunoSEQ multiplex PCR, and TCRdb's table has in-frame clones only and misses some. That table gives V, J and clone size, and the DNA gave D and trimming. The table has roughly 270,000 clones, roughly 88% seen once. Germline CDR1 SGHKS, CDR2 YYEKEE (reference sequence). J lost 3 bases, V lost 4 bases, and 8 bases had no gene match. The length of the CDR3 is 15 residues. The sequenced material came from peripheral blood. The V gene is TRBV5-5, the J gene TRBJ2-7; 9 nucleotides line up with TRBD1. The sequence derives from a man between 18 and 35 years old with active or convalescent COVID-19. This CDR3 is CASSVPGQGYYEQYF. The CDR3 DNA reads TGTGCCAGCAGCGTACCGGGACAGGGTTACTACGAGCAGTACTTC.